These 2 T cell receptor beta chains were all obtained from the same sample, sequenced in a study of blood T cell repertoires in COVID-19 (dated by TCRdb to 2018 to 2021). Receptors were amplified or captured by the immunoSEQ multiplex PCR assay. TCRdb limited this immuneACCESS table to in-frame rearrangements with V and J called. A share of clones is missing; checked studies link under half to unresolved V genes, and the rest is unexplained. The sample records a few hundred thousand clones, approximately 87% of which are singletons. The ten top clones hold about 6.2% of the sample. Specimen: peripheral blood. The receptors shown here come from a man aged 55 to 70 who had recovered from COVID-19.

The chain uses TRBV6-5 and TRBJ1-6; 8 nucleotides agree with TRBD1. CDR3 length: 15 residues. Per germline, CDR1 MNHEY and CDR2 SVGAGI. V shed 6 bases and J 10 bases; nucleotides not matched to a gene: 11. The chain's CDR3 is CASRTGQGAGSPLHF. The CDR3 region has the DNA TGTGCCAGCAGAACCGGGCAGGGGGCAGGGTCACCCCTCCACTTT.

The V call is TRBV3-1 (or the pseudogene TRBV3-2), the J call TRBJ1-5; D unresolved. Trimming left V 0 bases short and J 0 bases short, with 15 bases between. Germline values: CDR1 LGHDT, CDR2 YNNKEL (reference sequence). This CDR3 is built from 18 residues. The CDR3 sequence is CASSQDINRDSSNQPQHF. DNA of the CDR3: TGTGCCAGCAGCCAAGATATTAACCGAGATTCTAGCAATCAGCCCCAGCATTTT.